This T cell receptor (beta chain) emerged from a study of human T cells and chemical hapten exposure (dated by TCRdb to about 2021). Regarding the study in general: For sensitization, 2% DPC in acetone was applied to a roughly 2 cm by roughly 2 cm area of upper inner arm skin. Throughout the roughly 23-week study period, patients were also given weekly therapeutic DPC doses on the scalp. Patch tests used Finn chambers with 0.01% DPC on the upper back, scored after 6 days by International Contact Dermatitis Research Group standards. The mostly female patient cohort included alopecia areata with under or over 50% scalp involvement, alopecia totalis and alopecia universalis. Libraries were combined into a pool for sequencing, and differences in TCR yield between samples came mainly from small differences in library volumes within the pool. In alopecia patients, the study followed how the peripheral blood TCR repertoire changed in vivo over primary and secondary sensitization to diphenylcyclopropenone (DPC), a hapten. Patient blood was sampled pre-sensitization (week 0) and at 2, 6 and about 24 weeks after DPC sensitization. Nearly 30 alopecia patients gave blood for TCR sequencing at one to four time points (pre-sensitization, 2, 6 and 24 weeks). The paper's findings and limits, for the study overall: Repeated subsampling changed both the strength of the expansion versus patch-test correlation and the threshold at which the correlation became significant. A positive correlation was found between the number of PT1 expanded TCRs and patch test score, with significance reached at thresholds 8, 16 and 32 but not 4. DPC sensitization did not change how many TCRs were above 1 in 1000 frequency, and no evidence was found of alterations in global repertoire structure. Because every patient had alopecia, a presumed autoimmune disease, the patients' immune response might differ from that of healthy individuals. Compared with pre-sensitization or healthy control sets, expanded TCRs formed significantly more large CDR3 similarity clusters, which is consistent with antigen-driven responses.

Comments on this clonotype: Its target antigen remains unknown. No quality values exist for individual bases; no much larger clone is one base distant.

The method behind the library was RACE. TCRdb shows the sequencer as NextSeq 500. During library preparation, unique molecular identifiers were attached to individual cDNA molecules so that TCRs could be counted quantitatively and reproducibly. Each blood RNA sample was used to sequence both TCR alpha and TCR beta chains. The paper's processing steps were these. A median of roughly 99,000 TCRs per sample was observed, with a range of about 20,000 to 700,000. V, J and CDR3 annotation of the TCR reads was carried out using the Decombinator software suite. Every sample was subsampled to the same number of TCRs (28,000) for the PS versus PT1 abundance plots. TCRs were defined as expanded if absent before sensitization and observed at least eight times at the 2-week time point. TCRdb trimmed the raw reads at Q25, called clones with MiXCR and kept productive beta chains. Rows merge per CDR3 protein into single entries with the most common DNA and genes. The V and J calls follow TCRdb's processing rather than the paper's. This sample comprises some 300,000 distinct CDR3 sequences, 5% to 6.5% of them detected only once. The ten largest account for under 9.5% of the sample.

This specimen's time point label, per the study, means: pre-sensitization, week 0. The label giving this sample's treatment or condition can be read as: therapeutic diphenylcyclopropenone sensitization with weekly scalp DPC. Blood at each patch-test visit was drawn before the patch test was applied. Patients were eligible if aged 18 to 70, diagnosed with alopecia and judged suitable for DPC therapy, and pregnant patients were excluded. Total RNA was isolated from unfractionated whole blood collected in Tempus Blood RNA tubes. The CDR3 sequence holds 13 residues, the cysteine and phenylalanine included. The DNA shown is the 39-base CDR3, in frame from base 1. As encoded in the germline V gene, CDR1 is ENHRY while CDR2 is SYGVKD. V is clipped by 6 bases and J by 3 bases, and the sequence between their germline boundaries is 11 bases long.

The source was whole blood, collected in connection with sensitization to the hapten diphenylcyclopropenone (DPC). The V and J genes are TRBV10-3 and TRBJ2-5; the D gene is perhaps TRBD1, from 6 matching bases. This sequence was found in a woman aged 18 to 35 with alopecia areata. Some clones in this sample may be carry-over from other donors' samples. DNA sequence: TGTGCCATCAGGGGGGCAGGGGAAGAGACCCAGTACTTC. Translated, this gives CAIRGAGEETQYF.